The 32 T cell receptor beta chains reported below all come from one sample, sequenced in a study of shared clonotypes between healthy human individuals. Here immunoSEQ multiplex PCR was the method, and the copy in TCRdb shows in-frame clones only, minus some. The sample includes roughly 2 million clones, approximately 95% of them seen just once. The sequencing sample was made of naive CD4+ T cells sorted from blood. The subset: CD45RA+ positively selected. The receptors come from a man between 18 and 29 years old in good health.

The V call is TRBV2, the J call TRBJ2-7; 8 nucleotides agree with TRBD2. The CDR3 has 14 amino acids. Unmatched junction bases numbered 12, after V lost 11 bases and J lost 3 bases. The germline CDR1 and CDR2 sequences are SNHLY and FYNNEI. CDR3 in DNA: TGTGCCTCAGACGGGCCGGCGGGAGGCTACGAGCAGTACTTC. This sequence encodes CASDGPAGGYEQYF.

The chain couples TRBV30 to TRBJ1-1, with 7 bases aligning to TRBD1. This CDR3 has 15 residues. Germline trimming cut 1 base from V and 4 bases from J; bases unmatched to any gene: 9. Per germline, CDR1 GTSNPN and CDR2 SVGIG (reference sequence). CDR3 DNA sequence: TGTGCCTGGAGTGGATCCGGGACAGTGCCCACTGAAGCTTTCTTT. Amino acids: CAWSGSGTVPTEAFF. The variable domain in full, completed from reference TRBV30 and TRBJ1-1, reads SQTIHQWPATLVQPVGSPLSLECTVEGTSNPNLYWYRQAAGRGLQLLFYSVGIGQISSEVPQNLSASRPQDRQFILSSKKLLLSDSGFYLCAWSGSGTVPTEAFFGQGTRLTVV.

The chain employs TRBV5-1 and TRBJ2-5; D uncertain. V dropped 4 bases and J dropped 1 base, with 8 bases sitting between them. The CDR3 covers 13 residues. Germline values: CDR1 SGHRS, CDR2 YFSETQ. This CDR3 reads CASSAGLQETQYF. The DNA of the CDR3 is TGCGCCAGCAGCGCCGGGCTCCAAGAGACCCAGTACTTC.

J is TRBJ1-2 and V is TRBV12-5, with 10 bases that match TRBD1. V lost 0 bases and J lost 7; bases outside the gene matches: 8. The CDR3 extends over 16 amino acids. Per germline, CDR1 LGHNT and CDR2 FRNRAP. CDR3: CASGLVLLGTGVGYTF. For the CDR3, the DNA is TGTGCTAGTGGTTTGGTGCTACTCGGGACAGGGGTTGGCTACACCTTC.

V usage is TRBV6-1 and J usage is TRBJ1-5, with 8 bases matching TRBD1. The J segment lost 11 bases and the V segment lost 5 bases, leaving 14 bases of the junction unmatched. CDR3 length equals 15 residues. CDR1 is MNHNS and CDR2 is SASEGT in the germline V gene. DNA of the CDR3: TGTGCCAGCAGTCCACAGGGGGAGGTCTCGTCAGCCCAGCATTTT. Its protein product is CASSPQGEVSSAQHF.

Worth noting for this clone: The same CDR3 also results from other DNA sequences found in this sample. The chain carries TRBV5-1 and TRBJ2-5, with a tentative D call TRBD1 (6 bases). Germline V gives CDR1 SGHRS, CDR2 YFSETQ. Trimming removed 4 bases from V and 1 base from J, with 11 bases in between. This CDR3 spans 14 amino acids. The CDR3 DNA reads as TGCGCCAGCAGCCCGGGACAAATCCAAGAGACCCAGTACTTC. Translating gives CASSPGQIQETQYF.

J is TRBJ2-2 and V is TRBV5-1; 8 nucleotides match TRBD1. V lost 2 bases and J lost 6; bases outside the gene matches: 6. This CDR3 region has 15 residues. Germline V CDR1 and CDR2: SGHRS, YFSETQ. CDR3 nucleotides: TGCGCCAGCAGCTTAAGAGGACAGGGACCCGGGGAGCTGTTTTTT. Amino acid sequence: CASSLRGQGPGELFF.

The V gene is TRBV4-1, the J gene TRBJ2-7; no clear D gene. Germline V gene sequence: CDR1 MGHRA, CDR2 YSYEKL. The CDR3 is made up of 16 amino acids. V was trimmed by 0 bases and J by 4 bases, leaving 16 bases between them. In DNA, the CDR3 is TGCGCCAGCAGCCAAGATAGGGCAAAACTGGGGTACGAGCAGTACTTC. It is translated as CASSQDRAKLGYEQYF.

This chain uses TRBV7-2 with TRBJ2-7; D uncertain. Deletions cut 3 bases from V and 6 bases from J, with 12 bases between. This CDR3 is built from 13 residues. Germline loops: CDR1 SGHTA, CDR2 FQGNSA. Here the CDR3 DNA reads TGTGCCAGCAGCTTGGTGCTCTGGGGCGAGCAGTACTTC. Translating gives CASSLVLWGEQYF.

The chain joins TRBV20-1 to TRBJ2-1; D remains ambiguous. With 7 bases removed from V and 7 bases from J, the gap between germline ends came to 8 bases. CDR3 length equals 10 residues. The germline V gene encodes CDR1 DFQATT and CDR2 SNEGSKA (reference sequence). The CDR3 reads CSGLLNEQFF. The CDR3 DNA is TGCAGTGGATTATTGAATGAGCAGTTCTTC.

DNA of the CDR3: TGTGCCTGGAGCCTCGGGGCCTATGGCTACACCTTC. This codes for CAWSLGAYGYTF. The V and J genes are TRBV30 and TRBJ1-2; D is possibly TRBD1 (5 bases). The ends were cut back, 3 bases at V and 4 bases at J, with 9 bases in the middle. The CDR3 has 12 amino acids. Germline lookup yields CDR1 GTSNPN and CDR2 SVGIG (reference sequence).

As regards this clone: The same CDR3 can be traced to other DNA sequences in this sample. The chain employs TRBV11-2 and TRBJ2-1; tentative D call: TRBD2 (5 bases). CDR1 SGHAT and CDR2 FQNNGV come from the germline V gene. The CDR3 runs 14 residues. V shed 1 base and J shed 4 bases, with 8 bases lying between them. CDR3 in DNA: TGTGCCAGCAGCTTAGCGGGAACGTACAATGAGCAGTTCTTC. Translating gives CASSLAGTYNEQFF.

This sequence joins TRBV11-2 and TRBJ1-4; D not certain. CDR1 SGHAT and CDR2 FQNNGV come from the germline V gene. V shed 1 base and J shed 10 bases, with 16 bases lying between them. This CDR3 is 15 amino acids long. The CDR3 DNA reads TGTGCCAGCAGCTTAGTTTCATGGATAGGGTCAAAACTGTTTTTT. Encoded protein: CASSLVSWIGSKLFF. The whole variable domain, filled in from reference TRBV11-2 and TRBJ1-4, reads EAGVAQSPRYKIIEKRQSVAFWCNPISGHATLYWYQQILGQGPKLLIQFQNNGVVDDSQLPKDRFSAERLKGVDSTLKIQPAKLEDSAVYLCASSLVSWIGSKLFFGSGTQLSVL.

The V call is TRBV6-6, the J call TRBJ1-4; maybe TRBD1 (5 bases). Looked up from germline, CDR1 is MNHNY and CDR2 is SVGAGI (reference sequence). Trimming removed 4 bases from V and 5 bases from J, with 8 bases in between. The CDR3 has 13 amino acids. The CDR3 sequence is CASSSGGNEKLFF. The CDR3 DNA reads as TGTGCCAGCAGTTCCGGGGGGAATGAAAAACTGTTTTTT.

V and J are TRBV5-1 and TRBJ2-5; 9 nucleotides align to TRBD2. The CDR3 sequence is 15 residues long. Germline CDR1 reads SGHRS; CDR2 reads YFSETQ. After removal of 0 bases from V and 5 bases from J, the junction contained 5 bases not matched to a gene. The CDR3 bases are TGCGCCAGCAGCTTGGGTGCTAGCGGGGCTGAGACCCAGTACTTC. Its protein product is CASSLGASGAETQYF.

V usage is TRBV5-5 and J usage is TRBJ2-7, with D perhaps TRBD2 (6 bases). This CDR3 region has 15 residues. The V end lost 0 bases, the J end lost 0 bases, and 10 bases lay between the germline ends. CDR1 and CDR2 from the germline V gene are SGHKS and YYEKEE (reference sequence). This chain's CDR3 is CASSLAGVVSYEQYF. In DNA, the CDR3 is TGTGCCAGCAGCTTGGCGGGGGTGGTCTCCTACGAGCAGTACTTC.

This rearrangement joins TRBV19 to TRBJ2-3; no reliable D call. The CDR3 has 13 amino acids. The germline CDR1 and CDR2 sequences are LNHDA and SQIVND (reference sequence). Trimming pared 5 bases from V and 6 bases from J, leaving 12 bases between. The DNA for the CDR3 is TGTGCCAGTAGTCCGACCTCGAGCGATACGCAGTATTTT. It encodes CASSPTSSDTQYF. Filled out from reference TRBV19 and TRBJ2-3, the complete variable domain reads DGGITQSPKYLFRKEGQNVTLSCEQNLNHDAMYWYRQDPGQGLRLIYYSQIVNDFQKGDIAEGYSVSREKKESFPLTVTSAQKNPTAFYLCASSPTSSDTQYFGPGTRLTVL.

V gene TRBV5-1 combines with J gene TRBJ2-7; D perhaps matches TRBD1 (5 bases). Germline CDR1 and CDR2: SGHRS and YFSETQ. Deletions cut 0 bases from V and 5 bases from J, with 12 bases between. The CDR3 sequence is 14 residues long. CDR3 DNA: TGCGCCAGCAGCTTGGAGGGGTTCGCCAACGAGCAGTACTTC. This encodes CASSLEGFANEQYF.

In the case of this clone: The sample has other DNA sequences that encode this CDR3 too. The chain couples TRBV5-1 to TRBJ2-7, with a weak D call TRBD1 (6 bases). CDR1 is SGHRS and CDR2 is YFSETQ in the germline V gene. Trimming pared 0 bases from V and 2 bases from J, leaving 9 bases between. The CDR3 covers 14 residues. CDR3 protein: CASSLARGAYEQYF. CDR3 DNA: TGCGCCAGCAGCTTGGCCAGGGGAGCCTACGAGCAGTACTTC. The whole variable domain, remainder taken from reference TRBV5-1 and TRBJ2-7, is KAGVTQTPRYLIKTRGQQVTLSCSPISGHRSVSWYQQTPGQGLQFLFEYFSETQRNKGNFPGRFSGRQFSNSRSEMNVSTLELGDSALYLCASSLARGAYEQYFGPGTRLTVT.

The CDR3 DNA sequence: TGTGCCAGCAGCTTAGAGAGCAGCAAGAGCAATCAGCCCCAGCATTTT. This codes for CASSLESSKSNQPQHF. V gene TRBV7-2 combines with J gene TRBJ1-5; D gene ambiguous. With 1 base removed from V and 1 base from J, the gap between germline ends came to 11 bases. Germline CDR1 reads SGHTA; CDR2 reads FQGNSA. The CDR3 length is 16 residues.

The chain links TRBV6-5 to TRBJ2-3; the D is unclear. The germline gives CDR1 MNHEY, CDR2 SVGAGI. Trimming left V 4 bases short and J 4 bases short, with 9 bases between. The CDR3 spans 13 residues. This CDR3 is CASSSHDPDTQYF. For the CDR3, the DNA is TGTGCCAGCAGTTCTCATGACCCAGATACGCAGTATTTT.

The chain couples TRBV9 to TRBJ1-3, with D maybe TRBD1 (5 bases). Germline assignment: CDR1 SGDLS and CDR2 YYNGEE. V gave up 1 base and J gave up 1 base, with 18 bases separating them. CDR3 length: 18 residues. As DNA, the CDR3 is TGTGCCAGCAGCGTAACTAGGCAGGGAGACCTATCTGGAAACACCATATATTTT. It translates to CASSVTRQGDLSGNTIYF.

V usage is TRBV6-5 and J usage is TRBJ2-3; D remains unclear. The CDR3 loop spans 16 amino acids. In germline, CDR1 is MNHEY, CDR2 SVGAGI. The V and J ends lost 2 bases and 2 bases respectively, with 14 bases between them. In DNA, the CDR3 is TGTGCCAGCAGTTACGGGAACTATCGGGTCACAGATACGCAGTATTTT. It is translated as CASSYGNYRVTDTQYF.

Regarding this clone: At the DNA level, this CDR3 is encoded by other sequences in the same sample as well. This chain links TRBV18 with TRBJ2-7; 8 bases agree with TRBD1. Germline V gene lookup returns CDR1 KGHSH and CDR2 LQKENI. The CDR3 runs to 15 residues. Trimming removed 3 bases from V and 2 bases from J; junction bases left unmatched: 6. CDR3 nucleotide sequence: TGTGCCAGCTCACCGGGCAGGGGGCCTACCTACGAGCAGTACTTC. It yields the protein CASSPGRGPTYEQYF.

The chain has TRBV27 and TRBJ2-7; 7 positions match TRBD1. The germline gives CDR1 MNHEY, CDR2 SMNVEV (reference sequence). The CDR3 spans 14 residues. V lost 5 bases to trimming and J lost 6 bases; unmatched junction nucleotides: 10. The chain's CDR3 is CASSTRQGGGEQYF. DNA of the CDR3: TGTGCCAGCAGTACCCGACAGGGCGGAGGCGAGCAGTACTTC.

The rearrangement links TRBV7-2 to TRBJ1-5; 9 nucleotides agree with TRBD1. Germline V CDR1 and CDR2: SGHTA, FQGNSA. The ends lost 5 bases at V and 7 bases at J; junction bases unmatched: 15. This CDR3 has 17 residues. This CDR3 reads CASSRFPGTGQVQPQHF. The CDR3 DNA sequence: TGTGCCAGCAGCCGATTTCCCGGGACAGGGCAGGTGCAGCCCCAGCATTTT.

The chain is built from TRBV7-9 and TRBJ2-5; D unclear. This CDR3 is built from 13 residues. In germline, CDR1 is SEHNR, CDR2 FQNEAQ (reference sequence). Between the trimmed V and J ends, which lost 8 bases and 2 bases, there was a span of 12 bases. The CDR3 bases are TGTGCCAGCGCTCACCTGGGGCAAGAGACCCAGTACTTC. Protein sequence: CASAHLGQETQYF.

This clone has only a few counts. This sample includes further DNA sequences coding for the same CDR3. This chain links TRBV7-9 with TRBJ1-6, with no clear D. V shed 4 bases and J shed 6 bases, with 13 bases lying between them. The CDR3 sequence is 15 residues long. Germline V gene data show CDR1 as SEHNR and CDR2 as FQNEAQ (reference sequence). CDR3 sequence reads: CASSSSGGPNSPLHF. The DNA for the CDR3 is TGTGCCAGCAGCTCGAGTGGAGGGCCTAATTCACCCCTCCACTTT.

The chain combines TRBV18 with TRBJ1-5; D remains ambiguous. This CDR3 comprises 12 residues. Germline V gives CDR1 KGHSH, CDR2 LQKENI. V was clipped by 2 bases and J by 9 bases, with 8 bases between them. CDR3 sequence reads: CASSPERRPQHF. The CDR3 region has the DNA TGTGCCAGCTCACCAGAGCGAAGGCCCCAGCATTTT.

J is TRBJ1-2 and V is TRBV10-3, with TRBD1 identical over 9 bases. Losses at the gene ends were 6 bases for V and 3 bases for J; bases not matched to a gene: 5. The CDR3 totals 14 residues. Germline V gives CDR1 ENHRY, CDR2 SYGVKD. CDR3 sequence reads: CAIRGTGRDYGYTF. CDR3 sequence (DNA): TGTGCCATCAGGGGGACAGGGAGGGACTATGGCTACACCTTC.

The chain recombines TRBV28 with TRBJ1-5; no clear D. Trimming took 6 bases from V and 7 from J, leaving 16 bases between them. This CDR3 comprises 14 residues. CDR1 is MDHEN and CDR2 is SYDVKM in the germline V gene. CDR3 amino acids: CASSRLSDGQPQHF. The CDR3 bases are TGTGCCAGCAGCCGACTTTCCGATGGGCAGCCCCAGCATTTT.

Regarding this clone: It is unclear where the CDR3 begins or ends on the DNA, so no DNA is shown, and the CDR3 is as TCRdb lists it. The genes are TRBV18 and TRBJ1-1. The CDR3 has 18 amino acids, counting both end residues. Per germline, CDR1 KGHSH and CDR2 LQKENI. The CDR3 protein is CASSPTFGARGMGTEAFF.